The 26 T cell receptor beta chains below all came from one sample that was sequenced in a study of T-cell reconstitution after alpha-beta-depleted transplantation in children. Preparation of the TCRbeta library involved a method that used unique molecular identifiers. MiXCR, run by TCRdb on the PCR reads, gives a single entry per CDR3 protein. The data show 700,000 to 850,000 distinct CDR3 sequences, about 16% seen once. The sequences come from PBMCs, mostly from graft donor cells, collected 360 days after TCRalphabeta/CD19-depleted stem cell transplant. These TCRs come from a male patient younger than 18 who had a stem cell transplant for acute lymphoblastic leukemia, so the T cells may come from the graft donor.

This chain joins TRBV20-1 and TRBJ2-1; 7 nucleotides match TRBD2. The CDR3 runs to 15 residues. J was trimmed by 10 bases and V by 0 bases; bases with no gene match: 12. The V gene's germline CDR1 is DFQATT and CDR2 SNEGSKA (reference sequence). CDR3: CSARDAPGLPQEQFF. CDR3 in DNA: TGCAGTGCTAGAGATGCGCCGGGACTACCTCAAGAGCAGTTCTTC.

This clonotype was picked up many times. This chain joins TRBV7-9 and TRBJ2-3, with 7 nucleotides matching TRBD2. V lost 3 bases to trimming and J lost 6 bases; unmatched junction nucleotides: 12. The CDR3 is 16 amino acids. CDR1 and CDR2 from the germline V gene are SEHNR and FQNEAQ (reference sequence). CDR3 residues: CASSFPRGRSMDTQYF. DNA for the CDR3: TGTGCCAGCAGCTTCCCGCGGGGGAGGAGTATGGATACGCAGTATTTT.

This clonotype showed up many times. The V and J genes are TRBV21-1 and TRBJ2-1. TRBV21-1 is a documented pseudogene. The CDR3 length is 12 residues. The DNA for the CDR3 is TGTGCCAGCAGCAACGGTCTTTGCGAGCAGTTCTTC. Translation: CASSNGLCEQFF.

The V call is TRBV12-3 or TRBV12-4, the J call TRBJ1-1; unclear D gene. V dropped 7 bases and J dropped 3 bases, with 6 bases sitting between them. The length of the CDR3 is 11 residues. This CDR3 is CASIGYTEAFF. CDR3 nucleotides: TGTGCCAGCATAGGGTACACTGAAGCTTTCTTT.

This clonotype was counted many times. The V gene is TRBV29-1, the J gene TRBJ2-7, with D possibly being TRBD1 (5 bases). CDR3 length equals 12 residues. The V gene lost 7 bases and the J gene lost 4 bases, with 14 bases spanning the gap. The germline gives CDR1 SQVTM, CDR2 ANQGSEA. DNA for the CDR3: TGCAGCGCCGTCCCTGACAGTTACGAGCAGTACTTC. Its protein product is CSAVPDSYEQYF.

This clonotype was counted a few times. This chain joins TRBV7-9 and TRBJ2-1; TRBD2 matches 9 bases. V lost 3 bases and J lost 9; bases outside the gene matches: 3. This CDR3 comprises 13 residues. CDR1 and CDR2 from the germline V gene are SEHNR and FQNEAQ (reference sequence). CDR3 protein: CASSFVAGVEQFF. CDR3 DNA sequence: TGTGCCAGCAGCTTCGTAGCGGGAGTTGAGCAGTTCTTC.

This clonotype was observed a handful of times. V gene TRBV6-5 combines with J gene TRBJ1-5, with TRBD1 as a possible D gene (5 bases). CDR3 length: 15 residues. V was trimmed by 8 bases and J by 7 bases, leaving 21 bases between them. Germline V gene sequence: CDR1 MNHEY, CDR2 SVGAGI. The CDR3 loop reads CASGERGTLDQPQHF. In DNA, the CDR3 is TGTGCCAGCGGGGAGCGGGGGACTTTAGACCAGCCCCAGCATTTT.

The sample holds a few counts of this clonotype. The J gene is TRBJ2-3, the V gene TRBV2; TRBD2 agrees at 10 bases. Trimming cost V 4 bases and J 3 bases; bases outside gene matches: 7. This CDR3 is built from 16 residues. Germline lookup yields CDR1 SNHLY and CDR2 FYNNEI. CDR3 in amino acids: CASSGLAGVATDTQYF. Written as DNA, the CDR3 is TGTGCCAGCAGTGGGCTAGCGGGAGTGGCGACAGATACGCAGTATTTT.

In its sample, this clonotype was seen many times. J is TRBJ1-5 and V is TRBV6-5; D unresolved. The CDR3 runs 14 residues. V lost 0 bases to trimming and J lost 1 base, with 4 bases between them. The germline V gene encodes CDR1 MNHEY and CDR2 SVGAGI. As DNA, the CDR3 is TGTGCCAGCAGTTACTCAGGGAGCAATCAGCCCCAGCATTTT. This sequence encodes CASSYSGSNQPQHF.

This clonotype has at least ten counts. The J gene is TRBJ1-1, the V gene TRBV5-1, with a tentative D call TRBD1 (5 bases). CDR1 and CDR2 (germline): SGHRS, YFSETQ. The CDR3 runs 14 residues. The V end was cut by 0 bases, the J end by 6 bases, with 12 bases between. CDR3: CASSLGSRVAEAFF. As DNA, the CDR3 is TGCGCCAGCAGCTTGGGTTCCAGGGTCGCTGAAGCTTTCTTT.

This chain uses TRBV27 with TRBJ2-7; TRBD1 agrees at 7 bases. CDR3 length: 14 residues. V lost 5 bases to trimming and J lost 2 bases; unmatched junction nucleotides: 6. Germline assignment: CDR1 MNHEY and CDR2 SMNVEV (reference sequence). CDR3 sequence (DNA): TGTGCCAGCAGTCCGGTGGGACAGACCTACGAGCAGTACTTC. Protein sequence: CASSPVGQTYEQYF.

This clonotype was seen repeatedly, ten times or more. This sequence joins TRBV5-6 and TRBJ1-5, with no clear D. Trimming removed 1 base at V and 7 bases at J, with 9 bases between. Germline CDR1 reads SGHDT; CDR2 reads YYEEEE. There are 13 residues in the CDR3. CDR3 sequence reads: CASSLLGFQPQHF. The CDR3 region has the DNA TGTGCCAGCAGCTTGCTGGGGTTCCAGCCCCAGCATTTT.

The chain has TRBV2 and TRBJ2-4; 9 bases are shared with TRBD1. CDR1 and CDR2 (germline): SNHLY, FYNNEI. This CDR3 is built from 13 residues. V lost 5 bases, J lost 12 bases, and 8 bases stayed unmatched. CDR3 loop: CASSFIPDRGQYF. The CDR3 DNA follows: TGTGCCAGCAGTTTTATCCCGGACAGGGGTCAGTACTTC.

In its sample, this clonotype was seen many times. This chain links TRBV29-1 with TRBJ2-5; D unclear. Germline CDR1 SQVTM, CDR2 ANQGSEA. This CDR3 spans 12 amino acids. Trimming pared 4 bases from V and 1 base from J, leaving 7 bases between. Here the CDR3 DNA reads TGCAGCGTTGGAGCGCTCCAAGAGACCCAGTACTTC. Encoded protein: CSVGALQETQYF. Drawing the rest from reference TRBV29-1 and TRBJ2-5, the complete variable domain is SAVISQKPSRDICQRGTSLTIQCQVDSQVTMMFWYRQQPGQSLTLIATANQGSEATYESGFVIDKFPISRPNLTFSTLTVSNMSPEDSSIYLCSVGALQETQYFGPGTRLLVL.

V and J are TRBV6-1 and TRBJ2-7; D not certain. V was trimmed by 6 bases and J by 1 base, leaving 13 bases between them. This CDR3 comprises 14 residues. Looked up from germline, CDR1 is MNHNS and CDR2 is SASEGT. CDR3 bases: TGTGCCAGCAGACGCCGGGCCGTATCCTACGAGCAGTACTTC. Its protein product is CASRRRAVSYEQYF.

This clonotype occurred many times. This chain uses TRBV4-1 with TRBJ2-7; D is unresolved. With 4 bases removed from V and 0 bases from J, the gap between germline ends came to 13 bases. The CDR3 spans 15 residues. CDR1 and CDR2 (germline): MGHRA, YSYEKL. CDR3 protein: CASSRGRISSYEQYF. CDR3 coding DNA: TGCGCCAGCAGCCGAGGACGGATTAGCTCCTACGAGCAGTACTTC.

The chain joins TRBV5-1 to TRBJ2-7, with D hard to call. V shed 3 bases and J shed 7 bases, with 17 bases lying between them. CDR1 is SGHRS, CDR2 YFSETQ, per germline. CDR3 size: 14 residues. CDR3 bases: TGCGCCAGCAGCTCCCAGCAGGATCCCCTTGAGCAGTACTTC. This encodes CASSSQQDPLEQYF. The whole variable domain, filled in from reference TRBV5-1 and TRBJ2-7, reads KAGVTQTPRYLIKTRGQQVTLSCSPISGHRSVSWYQQTPGQGLQFLFEYFSETQRNKGNFPGRFSGRQFSNSRSEMNVSTLELGDSALYLCASSSQQDPLEQYFGPGTRLTVT.

V gene TRBV20-1 combines with J gene TRBJ2-7; D gene ambiguous. The CDR3 is 14 amino acids. Trimming left V 1 base short and J 3 bases short, with 13 bases between. Per the germline V gene, CDR1 is DFQATT and CDR2 is SNEGSKA (reference sequence). The CDR3 is CSARGLGIVYEQYF. The CDR3 DNA reads TGCAGTGCTAGAGGGCTAGGGATTGTCTACGAGCAGTACTTC.

In this sample, this clonotype turned up many times. The chain employs TRBV7-2 and TRBJ2-7; 11 nucleotides agree with TRBD1. This CDR3 spans 15 amino acids. V lost 5 bases and J lost 3; bases outside the gene matches: 6. CDR1 SGHTA and CDR2 FQGNSA come from the germline V gene. CDR3 in amino acids: CASSRGQGVVYEQYF. The CDR3 region has the DNA TGTGCCAGCAGCCGGGGACAGGGGGTTGTCTACGAGCAGTACTTC.

This chain uses TRBV6-2 or TRBV6-3 with TRBJ2-1; 9 nucleotides agree with TRBD2. V lost 6 bases and J lost 4; bases outside the gene matches: 7. Germline-derived CDR1 and CDR2 are MNHEY and SVGEGT. The CDR3 loop spans 15 amino acids. The CDR3 sequence: CASSSSGRLYNEQFF. The CDR3 region has the DNA TGTGCCAGCAGCTCGAGCGGGAGGTTATACAATGAGCAGTTCTTC.

This chain uses TRBV15 with TRBJ2-5; 8 bases line up with TRBD2. The V and J ends lost 1 base and 4 bases, in that order; junction bases with no gene match: 14. CDR1 is LNHNV, CDR2 YYDKDF, per germline (reference sequence). This CDR3 is built from 18 residues. DNA of the CDR3: TGTGCCACCAGCAGAGTAAAGGGTAGCGGGAATTTGAGAGAGACCCAGTACTTC. Protein sequence: CATSRVKGSGNLRETQYF.

This clonotype was seen more than once but under ten times. The genes are TRBV25-1 and TRBJ2-5; D might be TRBD2 (5 bases). The CDR3 covers 15 residues. CDR1 and CDR2 from the germline V gene are MGHDK and SYGVNS. V shed 7 bases and J shed 5 bases, with 20 bases lying between them. CDR3 DNA sequence: TGTGCCAGCATCGCCGGGGTCACCTCACTGGAGACCCAGTACTTC. As protein: CASIAGVTSLETQYF.

The genes are TRBV2 and TRBJ2-7, with TRBD2 as a possible D gene (5 bases). Germline V gene data show CDR1 as SNHLY and CDR2 as FYNNEI. V dropped 2 bases and J dropped 3 bases, with 11 bases sitting between them. There are 14 residues in the CDR3. This CDR3 reads CASSERTHYYEQYF. CDR3 DNA sequence: TGTGCCAGCAGTGAACGGACTCACTACTACGAGCAGTACTTC.

This clonotype was seen only a few times. The chain links TRBV27 to TRBJ2-7, with D perhaps being TRBD1 or TRBD2 (6 bases each). Per the germline V gene, CDR1 is MNHEY and CDR2 is SMNVEV (reference sequence). This CDR3 comprises 12 residues. Trimming took 3 bases from V and 6 from J, leaving 9 bases between them. The CDR3 loop reads CASSFPGAEQYF. CDR3 DNA sequence: TGTGCCAGCAGTTTTCCGGGGGCCGAGCAGTACTTC.

The chain joins TRBV20-1 to TRBJ2-7; 14 positions agree with TRBD2. V gave up 6 bases and J gave up 7 bases; unmatched junction bases: 8. The germline V gene has CDR1 DFQATT and CDR2 SNEGSKA (reference sequence). CDR3 length: 14 residues. CDR3 amino acids: CSAAGLAGVGEQYF. The CDR3 DNA sequence: TGCAGTGCCGCGGGACTAGCGGGAGTGGGGGAGCAGTACTTC.

This clonotype was picked up a small number of times. The gene calls are TRBV24-1 and TRBJ1-2; D remains ambiguous. Germline CDR1 reads KGHDR; CDR2 reads SFDVKD. There are 15 residues in the CDR3. Trimming took 8 bases from V and 8 from J, leaving 23 bases between them. The CDR3 DNA is TGTGCCACCACCCCCCGAGTCAGGCGCCCTCAGGGCTACACCTTC. It codes for CATTPRVRRPQGYTF.